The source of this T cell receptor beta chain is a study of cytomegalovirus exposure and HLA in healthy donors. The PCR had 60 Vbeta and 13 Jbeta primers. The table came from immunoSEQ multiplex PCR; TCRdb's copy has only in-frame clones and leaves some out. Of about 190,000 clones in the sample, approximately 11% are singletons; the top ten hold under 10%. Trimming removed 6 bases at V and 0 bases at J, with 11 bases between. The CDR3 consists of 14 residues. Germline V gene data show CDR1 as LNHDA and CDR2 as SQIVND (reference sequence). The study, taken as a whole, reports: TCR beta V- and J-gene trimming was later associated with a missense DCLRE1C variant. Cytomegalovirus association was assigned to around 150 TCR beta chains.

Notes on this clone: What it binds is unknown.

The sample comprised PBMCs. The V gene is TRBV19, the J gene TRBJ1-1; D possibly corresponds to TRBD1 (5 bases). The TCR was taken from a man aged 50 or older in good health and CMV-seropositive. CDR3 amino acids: CASRNDRMNTEAFF. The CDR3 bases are TGTGCCAGTAGAAATGACAGAATGAACACTGAAGCTTTCTTT.